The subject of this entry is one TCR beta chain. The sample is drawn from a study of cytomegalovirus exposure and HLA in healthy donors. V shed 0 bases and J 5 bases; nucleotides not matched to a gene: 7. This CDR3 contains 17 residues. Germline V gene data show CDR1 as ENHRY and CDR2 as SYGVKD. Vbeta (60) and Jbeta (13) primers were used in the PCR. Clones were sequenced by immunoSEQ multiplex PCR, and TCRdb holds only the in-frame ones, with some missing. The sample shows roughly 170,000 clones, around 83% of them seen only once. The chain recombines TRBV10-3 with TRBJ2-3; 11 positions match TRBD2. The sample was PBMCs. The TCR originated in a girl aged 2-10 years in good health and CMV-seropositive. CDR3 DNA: TGTGCCATCAGTGAGTCGGATAGCGGGGGGGCCTTAGATACGCAGTATTTT. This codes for CAISESDSGGALDTQYF.